The 14 T cell receptor beta chains in this list originate from one sample, sequenced in a study of cytomegalovirus exposure and HLA in healthy donors. Profiling relied on immunoSEQ multiplex PCR, and the TCRdb table lists in-frame clones only, not all of them. There are roughly 95,000 clones in the sample; 85% occur only once, and more than 20% lies in the top ten. The specimen was PBMCs. The receptors were sampled from a man aged 18-30 years in good health and CMV-seropositive.

The chain joins TRBV6-1 to TRBJ2-1; D is perhaps TRBD1 (6 bases). The CDR3 spans 14 residues. The germline gives CDR1 MNHNS, CDR2 SASEGT. Trimming took off 6 bases at V and 4 bases at J, with 13 bases between the two ends. This CDR3 is CASSTGLGYNEQFF. As DNA, the CDR3 is TGTGCCAGCAGCACAGGGTTGGGATACAATGAGCAGTTCTTC.

This clone appeared a few times. DNA for the CDR3: TGTGCCAGCAGTCCCCGTCTAGCGGGAGTTGAAGAGCAGTACTTC. It encodes CASSPRLAGVEEQYF. The rearrangement uses TRBV6-5 and TRBJ2-7; 10 bases are shared with TRBD2. This CDR3 spans 15 amino acids. The ends lost 5 bases at V and 7 bases at J; junction bases unmatched: 11. In germline, CDR1 is MNHEY, CDR2 SVGAGI.

This clone was counted a single time. The rearrangement joins TRBV5-4 to TRBJ1-1; TRBD1 matches 9 bases. The V gene end was trimmed by 0 bases and the J gene end by 4 bases; junction bases not matched to a gene: 4. The CDR3 has 15 amino acids. CDR1 is SGHNT and CDR2 is YYREEE in the germline V gene (reference sequence). This chain's CDR3 is CASSLADRGVTEAFF. The CDR3 DNA follows: TGTGCCAGCAGCTTGGCGGACAGGGGTGTCACTGAAGCTTTCTTT.

This chain uses TRBV27 with TRBJ2-7, with 7 nucleotides matching TRBD2. The V gene end was trimmed by 6 bases and the J gene end by 10 bases; junction bases not matched to a gene: 12. The CDR3 is 13 residues long. In germline, CDR1 is MNHEY, CDR2 SMNVEV (reference sequence). Here the CDR3 DNA reads TGTGCCAGCAGGGATGGTCAGGGAGGGGAACAGTACGTC. This gives the protein CASRDGQGGEQYV.

CDR3 bases: TGTGCCAGCAGCGTCGTAGGAATACAGGGGGTAAATGGTAATGAGCAGTTCTTC. This sequence encodes CASSVVGIQGVNGNEQFF. The chain has TRBV9 and TRBJ2-1; TRBD1 agrees at 8 bases. The germline V gene encodes CDR1 SGDLS and CDR2 YYNGEE. This CDR3 comprises 18 residues. The junction had 17 bases not matched to a gene; V was cut back by 2 bases and J by 7 bases.

This clone was seen only once. The chain carries TRBV7-3 and TRBJ2-5, with D possibly matching TRBD2 (6 bases). Trimming removed 0 bases from V and 7 bases from J, with 9 bases in between. CDR1 is SGHTA and CDR2 is FQGTGA in the germline V gene. The length of the CDR3 is 13 residues. The chain's CDR3 is CASSLTRGRTQYF. CDR3 nucleotide sequence: TGTGCCAGCAGCTTAACTCGGGGGAGGACCCAGTACTTC.

The chain joins TRBV6-1 to TRBJ1-5; TRBD1 aligns across 10 bases. This CDR3 region has 15 residues. The V gene's germline CDR1 is MNHNS and CDR2 SASEGT. V was clipped by 3 bases and J by 6 bases; unmatched bases: 5. The CDR3 DNA follows: TGTGCCAGCAGTGATGGGACAGGGGATAGTCAGCCCCAGCATTTT. Translated, it gives CASSDGTGDSQPQHF.

The chain recombines TRBV28 with TRBJ1-4; D is unresolved. Germline values: CDR1 MDHEN, CDR2 SYDVKM. This CDR3 comprises 17 residues. The V end was cut by 5 bases, the J end by 0 bases, with 16 bases between. The CDR3 loop reads CASSPTGQVATNEKLFF. The CDR3 nucleotides are TGTGCCAGCAGTCCAACTGGCCAGGTCGCAACTAATGAAAAACTGTTTTTT.

This chain uses TRBV27 with TRBJ2-5, with TRBD2 matching 8 bases. The CDR3 covers 14 residues. CDR1 and CDR2 from the germline V gene are MNHEY and SMNVEV (reference sequence). Trimming cost V 6 bases and J 2 bases; bases outside gene matches: 5. This CDR3 reads CASRPLAEQETQYF. CDR3 nucleotide sequence: TGTGCCAGCAGGCCACTAGCGGAACAAGAGACCCAGTACTTC.

This clone came up a few times. The chain carries TRBV10-3 and TRBJ1-5, with 7 bases fitting TRBD1. V lost 10 bases to trimming and J lost 3 bases; unmatched junction nucleotides: 9. The germline CDR1 and CDR2 sequences are ENHRY and SYGVKD. The CDR3 has 14 residues. This chain's CDR3 is CATAQGTDNQPQHF. CDR3 DNA: TGTGCCACGGCACAAGGGACAGACAATCAGCCCCAGCATTTT.

This rearrangement joins TRBV5-1 to TRBJ1-2; D is uncertain. The CDR3 has 13 amino acids. The V end was cut by 4 bases, the J end by 7 bases, with 14 bases between. Germline CDR1 and CDR2: SGHRS and YFSETQ. CDR3 region: CASSGGDRRGYTF. CDR3 bases: TGCGCCAGCAGCGGCGGAGACCGGCGTGGCTACACCTTC.

The V gene is TRBV15, the J gene TRBJ2-7; 9 nucleotides match TRBD1. There are 14 residues in the CDR3. V lost 4 bases, J lost 7 bases, and 8 bases stayed unmatched. CDR1 LNHNV and CDR2 YYDKDF come from the germline V gene (reference sequence). Written as DNA, the CDR3 is TGTGCCACCAGCACTATGAGGACAGGGGAGGAGCAGTACTTC. Translating gives CATSTMRTGEEQYF.

This clone showed up just once. This rearrangement joins TRBV14 to TRBJ2-7; maybe TRBD2 (6 bases). The V gene's germline CDR1 is SGHDN and CDR2 FVKESK. CDR3 size: 13 residues. V was trimmed by 4 bases and J by 4 bases, leaving 11 bases between them. CDR3 sequence reads: CASSLGLLYEQYF. In DNA form, the CDR3 reads TGTGCCAGCAGCCTGGGACTGCTGTACGAGCAGTACTTC. Based on the CDR3 plus reference TRBV14 and TRBJ2-7, the full variable domain is EAGVTQFPSHSVIEKGQTVTLRCDPISGHDNLYWYRRVMGKEIKFLLHFVKESKQDESGMPNNRFLAERTGGTYSTLKVQPAELEDSGVYFCASSLGLLYEQYFGPGTRLTVT.

This clone was counted at least ten times. The chain links TRBV4-2 to TRBJ2-5; 10 bases are a match to TRBD2. V was clipped by 0 bases and J by 6 bases; unmatched bases: 7. The CDR3 is 16 residues long. The germline CDR1 and CDR2 sequences are LGHNA and YNFKEQ. The CDR3 bases are TGTGCCAGCAGCCAAGATACGGCTAGCGGGAGAAAGACCCAGTACTTC. This codes for CASSQDTASGRKTQYF.